This T cell receptor beta chain is drawn from a study of OX40 agonist ivuxolimab in advanced cancers. Study summary: Subjects had a mean age of around 63 years, with a range of roughly 23 to 80; just over 80% were male. Three partial responders included one hepatocellular carcinoma patient and two cutaneous melanoma patients. General observations from the study: It was not determined which antigens were specifically recognized by the peripheral T cells that had undergone clonal expansion.

Concerning this clone: Its cognate antigen is unknown.

The CDR3 is made up of 11 amino acids. V was trimmed by 3 bases and J by 14 bases, leaving 14 bases between them. Per germline, CDR1 SGHNT and CDR2 YYREEE (reference sequence). This table comes from immunoSEQ multiplex PCR, and its TCRdb copy is limited to in-frame clones, with some not included. The sample records about 110,000 clones, 91% being singletons. The chain uses TRBV5-4 and TRBJ1-2, with D unclear. The origin of this receptor is an adult with an advanced solid tumor such as melanoma, head and neck, liver or kidney cancer. The sequencing used CD4+ or CD8+ T cells sorted from blood, collected in a trial of the OX40 agonist ivuxolimab. This CDR3 is CASSSQELLTF. In nucleotides, the CDR3 is TGTGCCAGCAGCTCCCAAGAACTTCTAACCTTC.